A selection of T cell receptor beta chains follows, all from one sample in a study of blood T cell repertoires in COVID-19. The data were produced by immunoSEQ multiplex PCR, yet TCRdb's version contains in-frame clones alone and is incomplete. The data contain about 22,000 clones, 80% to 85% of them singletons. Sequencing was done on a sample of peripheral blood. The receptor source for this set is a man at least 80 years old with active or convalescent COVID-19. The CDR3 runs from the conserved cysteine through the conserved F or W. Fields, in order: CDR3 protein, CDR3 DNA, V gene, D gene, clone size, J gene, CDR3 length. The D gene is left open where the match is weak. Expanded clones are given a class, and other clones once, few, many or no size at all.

CDR3: CASSFRTGNSPLHF
DNA: TGTGCCAGCAGTTTTCGGACAGGAAATTCACCCCTCCACTTT
V: TRBV27
D: TRBD1
size: few
J: TRBJ1-6
length: 14

CDR3: CASSDRDRGRAGNYEQYF
DNA: TGTGCCAGCAGTGACCGGGACAGGGGGCGAGCGGGAAACTACGAGCAGTACTTC
V: TRBV6-1
D: TRBD1
size: NA
J: TRBJ2-7
length: 18

CDR3: CASSGRGSGYEQYF
DNA: TGTGCCAGCAGCGGCAGGGGGTCGGGCTACGAGCAGTACTTC
V: TRBV5-5
D: TRBD1
size: NA
J: TRBJ2-7
length: 14

CDR3: CASSLGSLAGVWSYNEQFF
DNA: TGCGCCAGCAGCTTGGGTTCACTAGCGGGAGTTTGGTCCTACAATGAGCAGTTCTTC
V: TRBV5-1
D: TRBD2
size: NA
J: TRBJ2-1
length: 19

CDR3: CASSGPGTGDPAGVSNEQFF
DNA: TGCGCCAGCAGCGGTCCGGGGACAGGGGATCCAGCGGGAGTATCGAATGAGCAGTTCTTC
V: TRBV10-1
D: TRBD1
size: NA
J: TRBJ2-1
length: 20

CDR3: CASSVGEGLFSDTQYF
DNA: TGTGCCAGCAGTGTGGGGGAGGGCCTTTTTTCGGATACGCAGTATTTT
V: TRBV2
D: TRBD2
size: NA
J: TRBJ2-3
length: 16

CDR3: CASFPSDRAATYGYTF
DNA: TGTGCCAGCTTTCCCTCCGACAGGGCAGCGACGTATGGCTACACCTTC
V: TRBV19
D: TRBD1
size: NA
J: TRBJ1-2
length: 16

CDR3: CATSDRTGAVEQYF
DNA: TGTGCCACCAGTGACCGGACAGGGGCAGTCGAGCAGTACTTC
V: TRBV24-1
D: TRBD1
size: NA
J: TRBJ2-7
length: 14

CDR3: CSVAFGNTIYF
DNA: TGCAGCGTTGCCTTTGGAAACACCATATATTTT
V: TRBV29-1
D: NA
size: NA
J: TRBJ1-3
length: 11

CDR3: CASSQLAGASEQFF
DNA: TGCGCCAGCAGCCAACTAGCGGGGGCGTCTGAGCAGTTCTTC
V: TRBV4-3
D: TRBD2
size: NA
J: TRBJ2-1
length: 14

CDR3: CASSARQGATQHF
DNA: TGTGCCAGCAGCGCCCGACAGGGGGCGACCCAGCATTTT
V: TRBV3-1/TRBV3-2
D: TRBD1
size: NA
J: TRBJ1-5
length: 13

CDR3: CAISDQGTEAFF
DNA: TGTGCCATCAGTGACCAGGGAACTGAAGCTTTCTTT
V: TRBV10-3
D: NA
size: NA
J: TRBJ1-1
length: 12

CDR3: CASSWGLGAVSYEQYF
DNA: TGTGCCAGCAGCTGGGGGCTAGGCGCCGTTTCCTACGAGCAGTACTTC
V: TRBV5-4
D: NA
size: NA
J: TRBJ2-7
length: 16

CDR3: CASSMGGLDSTDTQYF
DNA: TGTGCCAGTAGTATGGGGGGACTAGATAGCACAGATACGCAGTATTTT
V: TRBV19
D: TRBD2
size: NA
J: TRBJ2-3
length: 16

CDR3: CASSYSSGRAPHEQYF
DNA: TGTGCCAGCAGTTACTCCAGCGGGAGGGCCCCCCACGAGCAGTACTTC
V: TRBV6-6
D: TRBD2
size: NA
J: TRBJ2-7
length: 16

CDR3: CASSGIPGTGAQETQYF
DNA: TGCGCCAGCAGTGGGATCCCCGGGACAGGGGCCCAAGAGACCCAGTACTTC
V: TRBV10-2
D: TRBD1
size: NA
J: TRBJ2-5
length: 17

CDR3: CASRGPSVYNEQFF
DNA: TGTGCCAGCAGGGGCCCTAGCGTTTACAATGAGCAGTTCTTC
V: TRBV6-5
D: NA
size: NA
J: TRBJ2-1
length: 14